The present entry profiles one TCR beta chain with its context. Authors' methods: From reference gene primer amplification, estimates of nucleated cell counts were derived. Sequencing used immunoSEQ multiplex PCR; TCRdb keeps in-frame clones, though not all of them. D and trimming were read from the DNA, whereas the V and J calls and clone size are those reported in that table. The data show some 250,000 clones, roughly nine tenths seen once. This record comes from a study of blood T cell repertoires in COVID-19. Study information: The origin of the acute and convalescent COVID-19 samples was the United States, Italy and Spain.

Trimming shortened V by 5 bases and J by 4 bases, and 12 bases separated the two germline ends. Germline loops: CDR1 MNHEY, CDR2 SMNVEV (reference sequence). The CDR3 loop spans 14 amino acids. During active infection, Seattle patients enrolled and were then monitored through disease. This chain joins TRBV27 and TRBJ1-5, with D uncertain. Sequenced sample: peripheral blood. This TCR was sampled from a woman aged 25 to 39 with COVID-19, enrolled during active disease. The CDR3 here is CASSPQPYNQPQHF. DNA of the CDR3: TGTGCCAGCAGTCCCCAACCCTATAATCAGCCCCAGCATTTT.